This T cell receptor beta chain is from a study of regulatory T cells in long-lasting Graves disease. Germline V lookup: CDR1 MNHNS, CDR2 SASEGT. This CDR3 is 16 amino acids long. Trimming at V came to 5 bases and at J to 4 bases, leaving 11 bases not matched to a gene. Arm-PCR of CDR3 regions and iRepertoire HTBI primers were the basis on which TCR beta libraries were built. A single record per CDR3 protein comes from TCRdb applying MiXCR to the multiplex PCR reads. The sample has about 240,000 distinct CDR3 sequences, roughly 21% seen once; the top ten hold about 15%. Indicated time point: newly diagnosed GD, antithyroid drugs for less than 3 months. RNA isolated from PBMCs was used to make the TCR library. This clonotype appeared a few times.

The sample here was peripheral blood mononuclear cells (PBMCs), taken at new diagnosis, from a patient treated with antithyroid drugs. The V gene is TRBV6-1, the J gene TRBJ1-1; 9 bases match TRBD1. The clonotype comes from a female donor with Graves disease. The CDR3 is CASSQKQGAGATEAFF. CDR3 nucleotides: TGTGCCAGCAGTCAGAAACAGGGGGCGGGGGCCACTGAAGCTTTCTTT.